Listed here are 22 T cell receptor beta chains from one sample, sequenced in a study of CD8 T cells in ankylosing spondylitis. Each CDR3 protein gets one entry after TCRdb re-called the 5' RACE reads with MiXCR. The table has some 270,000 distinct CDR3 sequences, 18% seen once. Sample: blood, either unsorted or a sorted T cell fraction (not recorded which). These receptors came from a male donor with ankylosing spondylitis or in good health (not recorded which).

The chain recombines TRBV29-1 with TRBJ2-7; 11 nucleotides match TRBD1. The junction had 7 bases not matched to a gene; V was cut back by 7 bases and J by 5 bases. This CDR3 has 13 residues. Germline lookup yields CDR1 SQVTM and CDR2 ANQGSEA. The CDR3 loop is CSGRTGGQNEQYF. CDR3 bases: TGCAGCGGAAGGACAGGGGGCCAGAACGAGCAGTACTTC.

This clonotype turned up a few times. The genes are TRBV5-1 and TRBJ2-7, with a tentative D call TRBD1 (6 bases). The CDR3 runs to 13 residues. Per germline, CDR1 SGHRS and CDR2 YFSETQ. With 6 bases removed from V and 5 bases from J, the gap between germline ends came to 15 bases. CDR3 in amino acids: CASTPQGSHEQYF. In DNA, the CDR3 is TGCGCCAGCACCCCACAGGGTAGCCACGAGCAGTACTTC.

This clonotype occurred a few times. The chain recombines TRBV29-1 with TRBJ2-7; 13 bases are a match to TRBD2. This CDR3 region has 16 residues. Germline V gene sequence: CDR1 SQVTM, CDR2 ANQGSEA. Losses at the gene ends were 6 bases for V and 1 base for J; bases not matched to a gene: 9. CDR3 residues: CSVSLTGLAGSYEQYF. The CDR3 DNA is TGCAGCGTCAGCCTAACGGGACTAGCGGGGTCCTACGAGCAGTACTTC.

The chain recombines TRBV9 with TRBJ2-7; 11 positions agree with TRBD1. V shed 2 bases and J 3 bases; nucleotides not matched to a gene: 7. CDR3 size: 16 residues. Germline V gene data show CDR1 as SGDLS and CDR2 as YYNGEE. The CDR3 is CASSVSGTGGIYEQYF. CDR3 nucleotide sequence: TGTGCCAGCAGCGTTTCCGGGACAGGGGGGATCTACGAGCAGTACTTC. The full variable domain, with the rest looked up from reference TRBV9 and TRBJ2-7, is DSGVTQTPKHLITATGQRVTLRCSPRSGDLSVYWYQQSLDQGLQFLIQYYNGEERAKGNILERFSAQQFPDLHSELNLSSLELGDSALYFCASSVSGTGGIYEQYFGPGTRLTVT.

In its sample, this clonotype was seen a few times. The CDR3 spells CASSLFGGENTGELFF. CDR3 nucleotides: TGTGCCAGCAGCTTATTCGGGGGGGAGAACACCGGGGAGCTGTTTTTT. This chain joins TRBV7-8 and TRBJ2-2, with TRBD2 matching 8 bases. Germline-derived CDR1 and CDR2 are SGHVS and FQNEAQ. Germline trimming cut 2 bases from V and 1 base from J; bases unmatched to any gene: 3. The CDR3 runs 16 residues.

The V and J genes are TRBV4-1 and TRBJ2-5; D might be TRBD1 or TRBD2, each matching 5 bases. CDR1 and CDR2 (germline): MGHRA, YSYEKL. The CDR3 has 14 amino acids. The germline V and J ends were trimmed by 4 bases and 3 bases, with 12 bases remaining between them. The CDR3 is CASSPSGAKETQYF. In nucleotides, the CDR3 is TGCGCCAGCAGCCCCTCCGGGGCCAAAGAGACCCAGTACTTC.

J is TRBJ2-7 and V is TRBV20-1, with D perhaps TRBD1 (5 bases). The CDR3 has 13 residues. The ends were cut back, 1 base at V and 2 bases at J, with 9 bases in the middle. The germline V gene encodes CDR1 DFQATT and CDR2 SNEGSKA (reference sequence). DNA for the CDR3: TGCAGTGCTAGAGTTAAGGGGACCTACGAGCAGTACTTC. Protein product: CSARVKGTYEQYF.

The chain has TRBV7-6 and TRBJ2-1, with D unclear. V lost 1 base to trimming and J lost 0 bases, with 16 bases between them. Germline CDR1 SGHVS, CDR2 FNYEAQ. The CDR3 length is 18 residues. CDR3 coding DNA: TGTGCCAGCAGCTTAGAAGGGCCCTTAACCAGCTCCTACAATGAGCAGTTCTTC. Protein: CASSLEGPLTSSYNEQFF. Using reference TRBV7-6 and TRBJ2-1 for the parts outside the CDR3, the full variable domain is GAGVSQSPRYKVTKRGQDVALRCDPISGHVSLYWYRQALGQGPEFLTYFNYEAQQDKSGLPNDRFSAERPEGSISTLTIQRTEQRDSAMYRCASSLEGPLTSSYNEQFFGPGTRLTVL.

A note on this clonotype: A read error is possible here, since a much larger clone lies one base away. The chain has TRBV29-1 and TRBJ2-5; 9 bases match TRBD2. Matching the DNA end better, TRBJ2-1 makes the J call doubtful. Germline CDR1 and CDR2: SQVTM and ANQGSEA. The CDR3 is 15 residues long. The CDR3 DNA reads TGCAGCGTTGAGGTAGCGGGAGATGTAGAAGAGACCCAGTTCTTC. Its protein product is CSVEVAGDVEETQFF.

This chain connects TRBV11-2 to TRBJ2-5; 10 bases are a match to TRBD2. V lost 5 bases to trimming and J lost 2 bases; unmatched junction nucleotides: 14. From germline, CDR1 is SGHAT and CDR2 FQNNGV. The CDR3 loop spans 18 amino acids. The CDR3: CASSPSVASGRGQETQYF. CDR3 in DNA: TGTGCCAGCAGCCCATCAGTGGCTAGCGGGAGAGGGCAAGAGACCCAGTACTTC.

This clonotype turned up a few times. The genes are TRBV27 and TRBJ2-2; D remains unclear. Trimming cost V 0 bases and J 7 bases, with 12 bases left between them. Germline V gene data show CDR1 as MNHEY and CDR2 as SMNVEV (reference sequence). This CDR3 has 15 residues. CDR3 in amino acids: CASSLSLWVVGELFF. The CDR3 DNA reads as TGTGCCAGCAGTTTATCGCTATGGGTGGTCGGGGAGCTGTTTTTT.

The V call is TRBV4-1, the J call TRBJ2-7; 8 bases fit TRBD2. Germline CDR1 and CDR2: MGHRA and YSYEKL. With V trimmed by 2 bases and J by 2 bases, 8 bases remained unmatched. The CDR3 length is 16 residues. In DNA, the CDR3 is TGCGCCAGCAGCCAAAAGCGGGAGTTCTCTCCCTACGAGCAGTACTTC. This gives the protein CASSQKREFSPYEQYF.

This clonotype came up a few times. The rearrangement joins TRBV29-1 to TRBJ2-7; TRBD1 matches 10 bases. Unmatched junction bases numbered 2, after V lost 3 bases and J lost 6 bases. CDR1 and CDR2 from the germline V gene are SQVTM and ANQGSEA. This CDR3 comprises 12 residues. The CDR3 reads CSVEGQGFEQYF. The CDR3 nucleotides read TGCAGCGTTGAGGGACAGGGGTTCGAGCAGTACTTC.

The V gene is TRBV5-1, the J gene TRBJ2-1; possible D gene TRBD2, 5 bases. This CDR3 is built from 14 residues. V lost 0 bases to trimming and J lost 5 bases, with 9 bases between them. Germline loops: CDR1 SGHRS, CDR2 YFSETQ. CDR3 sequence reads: CASSLADGDNEQFF. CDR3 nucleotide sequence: TGCGCCAGCAGCTTGGCCGACGGGGACAATGAGCAGTTCTTC.

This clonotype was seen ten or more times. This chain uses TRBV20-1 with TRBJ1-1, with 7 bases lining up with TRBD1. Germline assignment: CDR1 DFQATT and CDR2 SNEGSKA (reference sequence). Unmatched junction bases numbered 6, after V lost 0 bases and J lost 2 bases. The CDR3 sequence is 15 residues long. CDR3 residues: CSAREYQGVNTEAFF. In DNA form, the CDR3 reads TGCAGTGCTAGAGAATACCAGGGGGTAAACACTGAAGCTTTCTTT.

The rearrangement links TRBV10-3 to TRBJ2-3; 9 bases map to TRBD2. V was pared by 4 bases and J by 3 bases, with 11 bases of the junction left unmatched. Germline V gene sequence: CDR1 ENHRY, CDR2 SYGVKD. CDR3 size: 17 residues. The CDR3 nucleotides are TGTGCCATCAGTGTTTCTCTAGCGGGGCCGGGGACAGATACGCAGTATTTT. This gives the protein CAISVSLAGPGTDTQYF.

The CDR3 spells CASSQVGETGELFF. CDR3 coding DNA: TGCGCCAGCAGCCAAGTAGGCGAGACCGGGGAGCTGTTTTTT. The rearrangement links TRBV4-3 to TRBJ2-2; D not certain. The germline gives CDR1 LGHNA, CDR2 YSLEER. The CDR3 sequence is 14 residues long. V gave up 1 base and J gave up 5 bases, with 8 bases separating them.

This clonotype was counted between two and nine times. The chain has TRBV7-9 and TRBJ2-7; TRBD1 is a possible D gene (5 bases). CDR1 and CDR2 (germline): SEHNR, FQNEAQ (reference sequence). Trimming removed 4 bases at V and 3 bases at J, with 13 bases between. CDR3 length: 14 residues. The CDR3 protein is CASSSRGHDYEQYF. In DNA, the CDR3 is TGTGCCAGCAGCTCAAGAGGACATGACTACGAGCAGTACTTC.

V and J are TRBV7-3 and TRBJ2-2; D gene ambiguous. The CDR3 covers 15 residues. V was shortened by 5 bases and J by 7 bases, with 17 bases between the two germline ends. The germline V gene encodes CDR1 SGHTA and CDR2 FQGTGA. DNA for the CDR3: TGTGCCAGCAGCCCTACGCCTATGGTTGACGGGGAGCTGTTTTTT. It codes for CASSPTPMVDGELFF.

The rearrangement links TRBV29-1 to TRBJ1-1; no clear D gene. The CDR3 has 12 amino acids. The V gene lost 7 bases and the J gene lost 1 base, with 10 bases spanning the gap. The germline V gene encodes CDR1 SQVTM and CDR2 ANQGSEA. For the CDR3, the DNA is TGCAGCGGCAACGTACAGAACACTGAAGCTTTCTTT. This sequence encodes CSGNVQNTEAFF.

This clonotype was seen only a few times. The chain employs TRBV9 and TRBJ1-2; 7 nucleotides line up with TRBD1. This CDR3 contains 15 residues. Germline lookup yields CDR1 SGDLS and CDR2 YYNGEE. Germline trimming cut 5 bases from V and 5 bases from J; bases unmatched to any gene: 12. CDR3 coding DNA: TGTGCCAGCAGTCCCGGACAGGACAAGCTTTATGGCTACACCTTC. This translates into CASSPGQDKLYGYTF.

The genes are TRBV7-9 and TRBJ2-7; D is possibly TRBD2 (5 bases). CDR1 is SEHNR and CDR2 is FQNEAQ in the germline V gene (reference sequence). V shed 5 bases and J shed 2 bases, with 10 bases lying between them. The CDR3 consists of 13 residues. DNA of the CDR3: TGTGCCAGCAGCCCGGGATACACCTACGAGCAGTACTTC. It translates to CASSPGYTYEQYF.